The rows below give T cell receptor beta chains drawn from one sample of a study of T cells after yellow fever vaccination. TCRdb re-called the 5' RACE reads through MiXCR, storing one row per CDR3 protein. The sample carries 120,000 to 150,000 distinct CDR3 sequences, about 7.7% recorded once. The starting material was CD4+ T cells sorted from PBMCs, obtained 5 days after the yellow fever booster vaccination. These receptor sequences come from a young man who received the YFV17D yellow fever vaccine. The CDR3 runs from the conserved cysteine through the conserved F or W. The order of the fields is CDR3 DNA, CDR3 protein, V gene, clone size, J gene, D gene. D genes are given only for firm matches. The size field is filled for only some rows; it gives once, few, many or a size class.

CDR3nt: TGTGCCTGGAGCGCGGGACCTGGGGCCAACGTCCTGACTTTC
CDR3aa: CAWSAGPGANVLTF
v_gene: TRBV30
abundance: few
j_gene: TRBJ2-6
d_gene: .

CDR3nt: TGCGCCAGCAGCTTACGGGAGTATGACAAAAACATTCAGTACTTC
CDR3aa: CASSLREYDKNIQYF
v_gene: TRBV5-1
abundance: many
j_gene: TRBJ2-4
d_gene: .

CDR3nt: TGTGCCAGCATAAAAGCGGGGGGGTCCTACGAGCAGTACTTC
CDR3aa: CASIKAGGSYEQYF
v_gene: TRBV25-1
abundance: .
j_gene: TRBJ2-7
d_gene: TRBD2

CDR3nt: TGTGCCAGCAGTCCGGACGCGTCCTACAATGAGCAGTTCTTC
CDR3aa: CASSPDASYNEQFF
v_gene: TRBV6-1
abundance: many
j_gene: TRBJ2-1
d_gene: .

CDR3nt: TGTGCCAGCAGTCACAGGGGTAATGGGGCCAACGTCCTGACTTTC
CDR3aa: CASSHRGNGANVLTF
v_gene: TRBV7-2
abundance: few
j_gene: TRBJ2-6
d_gene: TRBD1

CDR3nt: TGTGCCACCAGCAGAGAAAGGCAGGGGCTTGAAGCTTTCTTT
CDR3aa: CATSRERQGLEAFF
v_gene: TRBV15
abundance: many
j_gene: TRBJ1-1
d_gene: .

CDR3nt: TGTGCCAGCAGCCAAGATCTTTGGGGGTCCTATGGCTACACCTTC
CDR3aa: CASSQDLWGSYGYTF
v_gene: TRBV14
abundance: few
j_gene: TRBJ1-2
d_gene: .

CDR3nt: TGTGCCAGCAGTCCCAGGGTCTCTGGGGCCAACGTCCTGACTTTC
CDR3aa: CASSPRVSGANVLTF
v_gene: TRBV12-3/TRBV12-4
abundance: .
j_gene: TRBJ2-6
d_gene: .

CDR3nt: TGTGCCAGCAAGAGACTCTCCGGGGCCAATGTCCTGACTTTC
CDR3aa: CASKRLSGANVLTF
v_gene: TRBV6-2/TRBV6-3
abundance: many
j_gene: TRBJ2-6
d_gene: .

CDR3nt: TGTGCCAGCAGCCGCGGGGCGATCCAAGAGACCCAGTACTTC
CDR3aa: CASSRGAIQETQYF
v_gene: TRBV7-9
abundance: many
j_gene: TRBJ2-5
d_gene: .

CDR3nt: TGTGCCAGCAGCTCACAGACAGGGACCCAAGAGACCCAGTACTTC
CDR3aa: CASSSQTGTQETQYF
v_gene: TRBV7-2
abundance: few
j_gene: TRBJ2-5
d_gene: TRBD1

CDR3nt: TGTGCCAGCAGCCTACTAGGCGGACTAGCGGGAGGGGATGAGCAGTTCTTC
CDR3aa: CASSLLGGLAGGDEQFF
v_gene: TRBV7-2
abundance: few
j_gene: TRBJ2-1
d_gene: TRBD2

CDR3nt: TGCGCCAGCAGCCGGGACAGGGGCTCAGAAGAGCAGTACTTC
CDR3aa: CASSRDRGSEEQYF
v_gene: TRBV10-2
abundance: .
j_gene: TRBJ2-7
d_gene: TRBD1

CDR3nt: TGTGCCACCAGTGATGCCGGGACAGGGGGCTATGAGACCCAGTACTTC
CDR3aa: CATSDAGTGGYETQYF
v_gene: TRBV24-1
abundance: many
j_gene: TRBJ2-5
d_gene: TRBD1

CDR3nt: TGCAGTGCTAAGGCTAGCGGGAATTACGAGCAGTACTTC
CDR3aa: CSAKASGNYEQYF
v_gene: TRBV20-1
abundance: many
j_gene: TRBJ2-7
d_gene: TRBD2

CDR3nt: TGTGCCAGCTCACCGTTGGACGGAAGCTATGGCTACACCTTC
CDR3aa: CASSPLDGSYGYTF
v_gene: TRBV18
abundance: many
j_gene: TRBJ1-2
d_gene: .

CDR3nt: TGTGCCAGTAGTATGCTTGTGCAGGGCGAGCAGTTCTTC
CDR3aa: CASSMLVQGEQFF
v_gene: TRBV19
abundance: many
j_gene: TRBJ2-1
d_gene: .

CDR3nt: TGCGCCAGCAGCCAAGCGCAGCGGGAGACGACTACGCAGTATTTT
CDR3aa: CASSQAQRETTTQYF
v_gene: TRBV4-1
abundance: .
j_gene: TRBJ2-3
d_gene: TRBD2

CDR3nt: TGCAGTGCTAGAGATTACGGGCAGAACAATGAGCAGTTCTTC
CDR3aa: CSARDYGQNNEQFF
v_gene: TRBV20-1
abundance: many
j_gene: TRBJ2-1
d_gene: .

CDR3nt: TGTGCCAGCAGCTTAGGGAGCGGGAGGGCGAGGAATGAGCAGTTCTTC
CDR3aa: CASSLGSGRARNEQFF
v_gene: TRBV7-6
abundance: many
j_gene: TRBJ2-1
d_gene: TRBD2

CDR3nt: TGCAGTGCTAGATCCCCCAGGACAGGGGGTGAGGTGCGCTTC
CDR3aa: CSARSPRTGGEVRF
v_gene: TRBV20-1
abundance: many
j_gene: TRBJ2-4
d_gene: TRBD1

CDR3nt: TGTGCCAGCAGCTTAGGGGGCGGTATACATTTCTTC
CDR3aa: CASSLGGGIHFF
v_gene: TRBV7-2
abundance: many
j_gene: TRBJ2-1
d_gene: .

CDR3nt: TGTGCCAGCCTGGGAATGGATCCCGCTAACTATGGCTACACCTTC
CDR3aa: CASLGMDPANYGYTF
v_gene: TRBV7-2
abundance: .
j_gene: TRBJ1-2
d_gene: .

CDR3nt: TGCGCCAGCAGCTCAGTAATACCGGGACTAGCGGGCTACAATGAGCAGTTCTTC
CDR3aa: CASSSVIPGLAGYNEQFF
v_gene: TRBV5-1
abundance: many
j_gene: TRBJ2-1
d_gene: TRBD2

CDR3nt: TGTGCCAGCAGCTTTGGGCTCTTCAGAGCCTTTGGGGATACGCAGTATTTT
CDR3aa: CASSFGLFRAFGDTQYF
v_gene: TRBV5-5
abundance: once
j_gene: TRBJ2-3
d_gene: .

CDR3nt: TGTGCCAGCACCCCCTATGAGGGGGCCTCCTACGAGCAGTACTTC
CDR3aa: CASTPYEGASYEQYF
v_gene: TRBV6-1
abundance: many
j_gene: TRBJ2-7
d_gene: TRBD1

CDR3nt: TGCAGCGTTTCTTCTAGCGGGAGGGCAAAAGTAGTGCAGTACTTC
CDR3aa: CSVSSSGRAKVVQYF
v_gene: TRBV29-1
abundance: many
j_gene: TRBJ2-7
d_gene: TRBD2

CDR3nt: TGCGCCAGCAGTTTTGGTCCTAACTATGGCTACACCTTC
CDR3aa: CASSFGPNYGYTF
v_gene: TRBV23-1
abundance: many
j_gene: TRBJ1-2
d_gene: .

CDR3nt: TGTGCCAGTAGTATTAGTAGTAGAGGGGTTTCCGGGGAGCTGTTTTTT
CDR3aa: CASSISSRGVSGELFF
v_gene: TRBV19
abundance: few
j_gene: TRBJ2-2
d_gene: .

CDR3nt: TGTGCTAGTGGTCTACAGGGGGCGATGGCCGGGGAGCTGTTTTTT
CDR3aa: CASGLQGAMAGELFF
v_gene: TRBV12-5
abundance: many
j_gene: TRBJ2-2
d_gene: TRBD1

CDR3nt: TGTGCCAGCAGCGTCCAAACTAGCGGGGGACGCACAGATACGCAGTATTTT
CDR3aa: CASSVQTSGGRTDTQYF
v_gene: TRBV7-2
abundance: many
j_gene: TRBJ2-3
d_gene: TRBD2

CDR3nt: TGTGCCAGCTCACAGGGGGCTGTCACTGAAGCTTTCTTT
CDR3aa: CASSQGAVTEAFF
v_gene: TRBV18
abundance: many
j_gene: TRBJ1-1
d_gene: TRBD1

CDR3nt: TGCAGTGCTAGACAGGGAACTAACACTGAAGCTTTCTTT
CDR3aa: CSARQGTNTEAFF
v_gene: TRBV20-1
abundance: many
j_gene: TRBJ1-1
d_gene: .

CDR3nt: TGTGCCAGCAGCACGGGGACTAGCGGGTACCCCTACGAGCAGTACTTC
CDR3aa: CASSTGTSGYPYEQYF
v_gene: TRBV7-2
abundance: many
j_gene: TRBJ2-7
d_gene: TRBD2

CDR3nt: TGTGCCAGCATCCACGGGCGGGGGTCAAATGAGCAGTTCTTC
CDR3aa: CASIHGRGSNEQFF
v_gene: TRBV6-2/TRBV6-3
abundance: many
j_gene: TRBJ2-1
d_gene: TRBD2

CDR3nt: TGTGCCAGCTCACTAACCCGGGACAGCGTCTACACCGGGGAGCTGTTTTTT
CDR3aa: CASSLTRDSVYTGELFF
v_gene: TRBV18
abundance: many
j_gene: TRBJ2-2
d_gene: TRBD1

CDR3nt: TGCAGTGCTAGAGTGGAGACAGATCAGCCCCAGCATTTT
CDR3aa: CSARVETDQPQHF
v_gene: TRBV20-1
abundance: many
j_gene: TRBJ1-5
d_gene: .

CDR3nt: TGCAGTGCTCGCAGGGGGGCGCGTTACAATGAGCAGTTCTTC
CDR3aa: CSARRGARYNEQFF
v_gene: TRBV20-1
abundance: many
j_gene: TRBJ2-1
d_gene: .

CDR3nt: TGTGCTAGTGGTAGCGAATCAGCGGGTTCCTACAATGAGCAGTTCTTC
CDR3aa: CASGSESAGSYNEQFF
v_gene: TRBV12-5
abundance: many
j_gene: TRBJ2-1
d_gene: .

CDR3nt: TGTGCCAGCAGTGACAGGTCCGTCCCCACTGAAGCTTTCTTT
CDR3aa: CASSDRSVPTEAFF
v_gene: TRBV27
abundance: many
j_gene: TRBJ1-1
d_gene: .

CDR3nt: TGTGCCAGCAGCTCCCCTACCCGGGGGGGGGTCTACGAGCAGTACTTC
CDR3aa: CASSSPTRGGVYEQYF
v_gene: TRBV5-6
abundance: few
j_gene: TRBJ2-7
d_gene: TRBD2

CDR3nt: TGTGCCAGCAGCGGTCAGACAGGAGGAGACACTGAAGCTTTCTTT
CDR3aa: CASSGQTGGDTEAFF
v_gene: TRBV7-2
abundance: many
j_gene: TRBJ1-1
d_gene: .

CDR3nt: TGTGCCAGCTCACCGGGACAGGGTAATTCACCCCTCCACTTT
CDR3aa: CASSPGQGNSPLHF
v_gene: TRBV18
abundance: many
j_gene: TRBJ1-6
d_gene: TRBD1

CDR3nt: TGCGCCAGCAGCCATCCTCCGGGGAGTTCTGACACCGGGGAGCTGTTTTTT
CDR3aa: CASSHPPGSSDTGELFF
v_gene: TRBV4-3
abundance: many
j_gene: TRBJ2-2
d_gene: .

CDR3nt: TGCAGTGCTCGAGTCGGGACGGTGAACACTGAAGCTTTCTTT
CDR3aa: CSARVGTVNTEAFF
v_gene: TRBV20-1
abundance: many
j_gene: TRBJ1-1
d_gene: .

CDR3nt: TGCAGTTTTTTGGGGGAGGGGGCAAACTATGGCTACACCTTC
CDR3aa: CSFLGEGANYGYTF
v_gene: TRBV20-1
abundance: many
j_gene: TRBJ1-2
d_gene: TRBD1

CDR3nt: TGTGCCAGCAGCTCCCTACAGGGGCACAACTATGGCTACACCTTC
CDR3aa: CASSSLQGHNYGYTF
v_gene: TRBV7-2
abundance: many
j_gene: TRBJ1-2
d_gene: TRBD1

CDR3nt: TGTGCCAGCAGCTTAGGGGGTTTGGGTCGAGAAAAACTGTTTTTT
CDR3aa: CASSLGGLGREKLFF
v_gene: TRBV7-2
abundance: many
j_gene: TRBJ1-4
d_gene: .

CDR3nt: TGCGCCAGCAGCGTCGACAGGGGGCTAGTTGGCTACACCTTC
CDR3aa: CASSVDRGLVGYTF
v_gene: TRBV5-1
abundance: many
j_gene: TRBJ1-2
d_gene: TRBD1

CDR3nt: TGTGCCAGCAGCAAAACCGGGACAGGAGGGACCCAGTACTTC
CDR3aa: CASSKTGTGGTQYF
v_gene: TRBV12-3/TRBV12-4
abundance: many
j_gene: TRBJ2-5
d_gene: TRBD1

CDR3nt: TGCAGTGCTAGGAATCGGCAGGGCTCCTACAATGAGCAGTTCTTC
CDR3aa: CSARNRQGSYNEQFF
v_gene: TRBV20-1
abundance: many
j_gene: TRBJ2-1
d_gene: .

CDR3nt: TGCGCCAGCAGTCAGGGGCCCTTCGATGGCTACACCTTC
CDR3aa: CASSQGPFDGYTF
v_gene: TRBV5-1
abundance: many
j_gene: TRBJ1-2
d_gene: .

CDR3nt: TGTGCCAGCAGTACTCTCACAGGAGGGTCTGAGCAGTACTTC
CDR3aa: CASSTLTGGSEQYF
v_gene: TRBV12-3/TRBV12-4
abundance: many
j_gene: TRBJ2-7
d_gene: .

CDR3nt: TGCGCCAGCAGCTTGAACAGGGGGAATGAGCAGTTCTTC
CDR3aa: CASSLNRGNEQFF
v_gene: TRBV5-1
abundance: few
j_gene: TRBJ2-1
d_gene: TRBD1

CDR3nt: TGTGCCAGCAGAAGGGACGGGAATTCACCCCTCCACTTT
CDR3aa: CASRRDGNSPLHF
v_gene: TRBV6-4
abundance: many
j_gene: TRBJ1-6
d_gene: .